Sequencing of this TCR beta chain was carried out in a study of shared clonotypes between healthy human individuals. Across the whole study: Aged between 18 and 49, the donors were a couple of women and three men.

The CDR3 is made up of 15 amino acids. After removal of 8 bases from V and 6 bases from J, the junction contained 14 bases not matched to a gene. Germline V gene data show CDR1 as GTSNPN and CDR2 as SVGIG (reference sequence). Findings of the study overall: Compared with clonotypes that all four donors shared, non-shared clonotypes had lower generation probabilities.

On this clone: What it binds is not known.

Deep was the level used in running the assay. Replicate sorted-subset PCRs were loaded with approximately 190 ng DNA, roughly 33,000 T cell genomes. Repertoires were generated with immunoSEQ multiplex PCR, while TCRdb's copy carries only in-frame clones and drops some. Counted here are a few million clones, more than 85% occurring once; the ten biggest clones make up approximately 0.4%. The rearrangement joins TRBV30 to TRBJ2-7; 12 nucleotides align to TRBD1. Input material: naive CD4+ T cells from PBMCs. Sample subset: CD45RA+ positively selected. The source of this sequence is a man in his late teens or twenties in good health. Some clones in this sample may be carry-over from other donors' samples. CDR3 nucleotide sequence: TGTGCCCAGTGGGTTAGGGACAGGGGGCGAAGCGAGCAGTACTTC. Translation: CAQWVRDRGRSEQYF. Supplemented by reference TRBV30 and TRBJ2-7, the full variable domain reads SQTIHQWPATLVQPVGSPLSLECTVEGTSNPNLYWYRQAAGRGLQLLFYSVGIGQISSEVPQNLSASRPQDRQFILSSKKLLLSDSGFYLCAQWVRDRGRSEQYFGPGTRLTVT.